This T cell receptor beta chain was sequenced in a study of blood T cell repertoires in COVID-19. Background on the study: T cells, B-cell-depleted T cells, or PBMCs supplied cDNA or gDNA.

As processed by the authors: Nucleated cell counts were estimated from reference gene primer amplification. Profiling relied on immunoSEQ multiplex PCR, and the TCRdb table lists in-frame clones only, not all of them. That table is the source of V, J and clone size, and D and trimming were worked out from the DNA. The sample carries approximately 210,000 clones, approximately 81% recorded once. The sample consisted of PBMCs or T cells enriched from blood (not recorded which). The sequence was collected from a woman aged 45-59 years with acute COVID-19.

CDR3 in amino acids: CASSLVWTGGTGELFF. For the CDR3, the DNA is TGTGCCAGCAGTTTGGTTTGGACAGGGGGGACCGGGGAGCTGTTTTTT. The chain combines TRBV6-2 or TRBV6-3 with TRBJ2-2; 10 bases map to TRBD1. Germline lookup yields CDR1 MNHEY and CDR2 SVGEGT. This CDR3 spans 16 amino acids. With 4 bases clipped from V and 5 bases from J, the junction kept 7 bases outside the gene matches.